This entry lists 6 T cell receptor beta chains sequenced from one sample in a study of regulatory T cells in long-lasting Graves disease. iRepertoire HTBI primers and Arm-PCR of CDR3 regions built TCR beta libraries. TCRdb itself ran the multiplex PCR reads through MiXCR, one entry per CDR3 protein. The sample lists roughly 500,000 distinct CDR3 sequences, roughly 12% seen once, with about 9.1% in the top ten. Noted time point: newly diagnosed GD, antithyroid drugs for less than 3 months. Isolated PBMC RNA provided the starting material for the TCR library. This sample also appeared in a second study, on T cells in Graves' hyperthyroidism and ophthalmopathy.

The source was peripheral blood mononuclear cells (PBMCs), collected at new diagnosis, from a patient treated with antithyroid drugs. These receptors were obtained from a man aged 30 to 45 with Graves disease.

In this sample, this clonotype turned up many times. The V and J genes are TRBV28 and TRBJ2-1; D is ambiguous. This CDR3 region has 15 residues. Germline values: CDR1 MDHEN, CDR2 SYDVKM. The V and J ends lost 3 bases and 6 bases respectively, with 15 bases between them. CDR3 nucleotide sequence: TGTGCCAGCAGTTTCTGGTCAACCGAGGCCAATGAGCAGTTCTTC. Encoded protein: CASSFWSTEANEQFF.

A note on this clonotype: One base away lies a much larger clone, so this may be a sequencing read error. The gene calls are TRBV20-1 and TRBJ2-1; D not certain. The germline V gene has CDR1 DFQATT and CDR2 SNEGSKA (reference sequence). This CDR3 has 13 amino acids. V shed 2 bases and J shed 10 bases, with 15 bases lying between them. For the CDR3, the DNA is TGCAGTGCTAGACAGCCGAGCTCCTACGAGCAGTTCTTC. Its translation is CSARQPSSYEQFF.

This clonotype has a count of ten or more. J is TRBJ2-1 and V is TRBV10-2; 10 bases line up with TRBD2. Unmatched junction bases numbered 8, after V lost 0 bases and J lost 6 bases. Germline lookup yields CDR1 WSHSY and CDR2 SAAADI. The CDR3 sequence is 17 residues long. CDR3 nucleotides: TGCGCCAGCAGTGAGTCGAGTAGGCTAGCGGGAGTCAATGAGCAGTTCTTC. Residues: CASSESSRLAGVNEQFF.

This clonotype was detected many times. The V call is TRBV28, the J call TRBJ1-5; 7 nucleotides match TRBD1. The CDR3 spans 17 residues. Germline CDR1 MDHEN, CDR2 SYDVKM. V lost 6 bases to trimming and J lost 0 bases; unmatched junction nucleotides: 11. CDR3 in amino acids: CASSPGTALYSNQPQHF. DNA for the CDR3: TGTGCCAGCAGCCCTGGGACAGCTCTCTATAGCAATCAGCCCCAGCATTTT.

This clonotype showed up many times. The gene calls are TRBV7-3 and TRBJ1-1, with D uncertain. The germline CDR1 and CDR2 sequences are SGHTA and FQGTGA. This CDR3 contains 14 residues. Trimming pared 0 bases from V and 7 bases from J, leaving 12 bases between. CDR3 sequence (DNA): TGTGCCAGCAGCTTAACTGGGCAAACCGTTGAAGCTTTCTTT. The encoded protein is CASSLTGQTVEAFF.

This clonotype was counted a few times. The CDR3 region is CASSPLEGQTQYF. The CDR3 DNA follows: TGTGCCAGCTCACCACTTGAGGGGCAGACCCAGTACTTC. The chain links TRBV18 to TRBJ2-5, with D possibly being TRBD1 or TRBD2 (5 bases each). V shed 1 base and J shed 6 bases, with 9 bases lying between them. CDR3 length: 13 residues. Germline CDR1 is KGHSH and CDR2 is LQKENI.